The clone carrying this TCR beta chain is medium-sized by share. Its specificity is unknown. The data originate from a study of liver allograft versus peripheral blood T cells. About the study: Transplanted livers held T cell receptor repertoires, and these were compared with repertoires in recipients' peripheral blood.

TCRdb reprocessed the reads with MiXCR, giving one entry per CDR3 protein. The sample records approximately 7,000 distinct CDR3 sequences, approximately 18% being singletons. CDR3 size: 11 residues. With V trimmed by 10 bases and J by 9 bases, 5 bases remained unmatched. CDR1 and CDR2 from the germline V gene are LNHDA and SQIVND (reference sequence). The study's findings and limits: Reports indicated that T cell receptor repertoires inside liver allografts differed from those in peripheral blood.

The chain has TRBV19 and TRBJ2-1; 8 positions match TRBD2. This TCR was recovered from a human patient who had a liver transplant. Part of the T cells may come from the graft donor. The CDR3 sequence is CATKAGVEQFF. DNA of the CDR3: TGTGCCACCAAAGCGGGGGTTGAGCAGTTCTTC.